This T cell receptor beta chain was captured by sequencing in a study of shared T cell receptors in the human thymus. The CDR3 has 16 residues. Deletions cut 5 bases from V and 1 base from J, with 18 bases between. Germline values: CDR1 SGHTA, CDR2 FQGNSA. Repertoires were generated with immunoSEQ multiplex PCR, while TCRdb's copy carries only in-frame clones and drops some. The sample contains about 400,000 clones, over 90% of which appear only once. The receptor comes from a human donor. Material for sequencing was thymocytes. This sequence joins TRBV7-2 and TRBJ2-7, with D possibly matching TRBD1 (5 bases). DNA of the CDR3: TGTGCCAGCAGCCCTAGATGGGGCAGCTATTCCTACGAGCAGTACTTC. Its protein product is CASSPRWGSYSYEQYF.